Included here is one T cell receptor beta chain sequence, with context. Its specificity is not known. CDR1 SQVTM and CDR2 ANQGSEA come from the germline V gene. The trim removed 4 bases at V and 14 bases at J, leaving 3 bases unmatched. The CDR3 spans 12 residues. According to the study, TCR beta libraries were built with iRepertoire HTBI primers and CDR3-region Arm-PCR. TCRdb processed the multiplex PCR reads anew with MiXCR; each CDR3 protein has one entry. The sample has about 420,000 distinct CDR3 sequences, roughly 15% seen once. Time point specified: newly diagnosed GD, antithyroid drugs for less than 3 months. PBMC RNA served as the TCR library source. The data derive from a study of regulatory T cells in long-lasting Graves disease. The wider study: Graves' cases, newly diagnosed, had used antithyroid drugs under 3 months. Study-level findings and limits: There were preferences for TRBV28, TRBJ1-2 and TRBJ2-5 in persistent disease.

The same specimen was also included in a second study, on T cells in Graves' hyperthyroidism and ophthalmopathy. Per that paper: Subjects aged 18 to 65 presented with newly diagnosed hyperthyroidism of less than 2 months' duration. Most thyroid clonotypes expanded above 0.001 appeared in blood too.

The clonotype comes from a woman aged 18-29 years with Graves disease. Sequenced material: peripheral blood mononuclear cells (PBMCs), taken at new diagnosis, from a patient treated with antithyroid drugs. This rearrangement joins TRBV29-1 to TRBJ2-1; TRBD2 matches 15 bases. The DNA of the CDR3 is TGCAGCGTTGGGACTAGCGGGAGGGCGAAGTTCTTC. Protein product: CSVGTSGRAKFF.